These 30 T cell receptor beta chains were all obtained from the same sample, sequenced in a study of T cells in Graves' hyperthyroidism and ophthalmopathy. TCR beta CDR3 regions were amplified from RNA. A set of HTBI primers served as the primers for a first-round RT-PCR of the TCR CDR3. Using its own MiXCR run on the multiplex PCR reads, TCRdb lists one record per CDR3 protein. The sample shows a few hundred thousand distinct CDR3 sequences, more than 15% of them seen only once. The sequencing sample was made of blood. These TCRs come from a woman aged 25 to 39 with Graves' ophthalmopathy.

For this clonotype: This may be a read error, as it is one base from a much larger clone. The CDR3 coding sequence is TGCAGTGCTAAACGACTAGCGGGGTCATACAATGAGCAGTACTTC. It translates to CSAKRLAGSYNEQYF. The J gene is TRBJ2-1, the V gene TRBV20-1; 11 bases match TRBD2. The J call is doubtful: the DNA matches TRBJ2-7 better. Germline V gene sequence: CDR1 DFQATT, CDR2 SNEGSKA (reference sequence). The CDR3 has 15 residues.

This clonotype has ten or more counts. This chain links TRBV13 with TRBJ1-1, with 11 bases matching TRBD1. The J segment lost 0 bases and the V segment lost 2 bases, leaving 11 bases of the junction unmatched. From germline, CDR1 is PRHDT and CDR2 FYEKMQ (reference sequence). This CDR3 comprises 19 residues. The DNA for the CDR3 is TGTGCCAGCAGCTTAACAGGACAGGGGGCCCAGACCATGAACACTGAAGCTTTCTTT. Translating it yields CASSLTGQGAQTMNTEAFF.

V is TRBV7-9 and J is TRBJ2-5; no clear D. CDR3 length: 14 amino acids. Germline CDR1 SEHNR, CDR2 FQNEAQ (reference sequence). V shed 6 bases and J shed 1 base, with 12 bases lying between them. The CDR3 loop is CASRWTVAQETQYF. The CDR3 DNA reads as TGTGCCAGCAGATGGACGGTGGCCCAAGAGACCCAGTACTTC. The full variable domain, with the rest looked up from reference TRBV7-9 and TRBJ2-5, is DTGVSQNPRHKITKRGQNVTFRCDPISEHNRLYWYRQTLGQGPEFLTYFQNEAQLEKSRLLSDRFSAERPKGSFSTLEIQRTEQGDSAMYLCASRWTVAQETQYFGPGTRLLVL.

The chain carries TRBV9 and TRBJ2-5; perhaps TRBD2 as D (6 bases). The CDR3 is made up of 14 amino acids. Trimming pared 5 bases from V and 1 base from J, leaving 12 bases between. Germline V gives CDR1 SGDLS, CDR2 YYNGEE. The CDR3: CASSELGGQETQYF. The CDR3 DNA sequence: TGTGCCAGCAGTGAGCTGGGGGGCCAAGAGACCCAGTACTTC.

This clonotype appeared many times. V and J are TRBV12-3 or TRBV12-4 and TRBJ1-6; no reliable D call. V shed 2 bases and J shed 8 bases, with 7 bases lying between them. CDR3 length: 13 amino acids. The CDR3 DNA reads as TGTGCCAGCAGTTTATATGAGGATTCACCCCTCCACTTT. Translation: CASSLYEDSPLHF.

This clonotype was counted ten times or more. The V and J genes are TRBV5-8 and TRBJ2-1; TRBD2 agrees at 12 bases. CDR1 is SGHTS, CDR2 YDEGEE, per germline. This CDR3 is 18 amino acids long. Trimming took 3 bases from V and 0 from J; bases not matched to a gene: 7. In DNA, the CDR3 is TGTGCCAGCAGCTATACCGGGACTAGCGGGTACTCCTACAATGAGCAGTTCTTC. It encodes CASSYTGTSGYSYNEQFF.

The CDR3 DNA sequence: TGTGCCTGGGAAATGGACAGCACGGGCACCGGGGAGCTGTTTTTT. Translation: CAWEMDSTGTGELFF. V and J are TRBV30 and TRBJ2-2, with TRBD1 as a possible D gene (6 bases). Germline CDR1 is GTSNPN and CDR2 is SVGIG (reference sequence). The CDR3 spans 15 residues. V was trimmed by 5 bases and J by 4 bases, leaving 17 bases between them.

CDR3 bases: TGTGCCAGCACCCTGACAGGAGCCTATGGCTACACCTTC. Protein product: CASTLTGAYGYTF. The chain joins TRBV12-3 or TRBV12-4 to TRBJ1-2, with D possibly TRBD1 on 6 matching bases. Trimming cost V 7 bases and J 4 bases, with 13 bases left between them. The CDR3 sequence is 13 residues long.

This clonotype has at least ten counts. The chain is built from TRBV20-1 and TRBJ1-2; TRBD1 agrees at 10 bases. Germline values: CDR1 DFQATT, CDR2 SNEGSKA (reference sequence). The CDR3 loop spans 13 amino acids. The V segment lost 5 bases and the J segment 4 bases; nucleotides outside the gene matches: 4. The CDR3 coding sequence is TGCAGTGCTGCGACAGGGGGCGCCTATGGCTACACCTTC. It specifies CSAATGGAYGYTF.

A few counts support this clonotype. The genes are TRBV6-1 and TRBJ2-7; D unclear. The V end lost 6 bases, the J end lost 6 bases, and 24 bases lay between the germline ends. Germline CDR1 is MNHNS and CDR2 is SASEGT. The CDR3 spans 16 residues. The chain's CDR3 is CASSPHQETRFVEQYF. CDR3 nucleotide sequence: TGTGCCAGCAGCCCTCATCAGGAGACGCGATTTGTCGAGCAGTACTTC.

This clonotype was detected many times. The CDR3 loop reads CASSDNFNTDTQYF. The CDR3 DNA reads TGTGCCAGCAGCGACAACTTCAACACAGATACGCAGTATTTT. V gene TRBV7-2 combines with J gene TRBJ2-3; D is uncertain. The CDR3 spans 14 residues. Deletions cut 5 bases from V and 2 bases from J, with 11 bases between. Germline-derived CDR1 and CDR2 are SGHTA and FQGNSA.

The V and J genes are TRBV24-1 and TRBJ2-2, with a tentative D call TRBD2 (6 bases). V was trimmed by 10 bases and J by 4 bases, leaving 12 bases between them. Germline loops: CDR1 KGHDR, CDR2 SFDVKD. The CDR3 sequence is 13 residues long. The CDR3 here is CATAGGSTGELFF. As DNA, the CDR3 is TGTGCCACGGCCGGGGGATCCACCGGGGAGCTGTTTTTT.

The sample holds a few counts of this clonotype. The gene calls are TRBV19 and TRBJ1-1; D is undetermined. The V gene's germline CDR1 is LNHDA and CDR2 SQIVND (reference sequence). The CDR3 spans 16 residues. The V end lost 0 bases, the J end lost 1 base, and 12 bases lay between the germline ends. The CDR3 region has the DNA TGTGCCAGTAGTATAGACCCGACACCCCCGAACACTGAAGCTTTCTTT. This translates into CASSIDPTPPNTEAFF.

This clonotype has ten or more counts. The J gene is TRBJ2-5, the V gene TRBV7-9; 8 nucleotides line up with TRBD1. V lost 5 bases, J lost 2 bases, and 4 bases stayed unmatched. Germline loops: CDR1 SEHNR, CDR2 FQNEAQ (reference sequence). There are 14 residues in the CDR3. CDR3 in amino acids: CASSPDRAQETQYF. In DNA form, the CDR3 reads TGTGCCAGCAGCCCGGACAGGGCTCAAGAGACCCAGTACTTC.

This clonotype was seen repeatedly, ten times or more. CDR3 nucleotide sequence: TGCGCCAGCAGCCGCGGGATCTCCTACGAGCAGTACTTC. It yields the protein CASSRGISYEQYF. The genes are TRBV4-1 and TRBJ2-7; possible D gene TRBD2, 6 bases. The V end lost 4 bases, the J end lost 0 bases, and 7 bases lay between the germline ends. From germline, CDR1 is MGHRA and CDR2 YSYEKL. The CDR3 is 13 residues long.

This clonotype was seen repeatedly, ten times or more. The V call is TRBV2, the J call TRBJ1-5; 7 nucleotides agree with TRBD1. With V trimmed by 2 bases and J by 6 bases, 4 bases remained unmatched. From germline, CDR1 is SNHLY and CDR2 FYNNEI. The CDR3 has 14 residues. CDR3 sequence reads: CASSERTGLQPQHF. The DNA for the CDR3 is TGTGCCAGCAGTGAACGGACAGGTCTTCAGCCCCAGCATTTT.

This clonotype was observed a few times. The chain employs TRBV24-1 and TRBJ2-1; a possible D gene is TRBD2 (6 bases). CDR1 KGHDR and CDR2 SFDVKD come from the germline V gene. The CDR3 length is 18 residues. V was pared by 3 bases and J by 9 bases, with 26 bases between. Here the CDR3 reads CATSDPLKPSDDGGEQFF. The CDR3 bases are TGTGCCACCAGTGATCCCCTAAAGCCGTCGGATGACGGGGGTGAGCAGTTCTTC.

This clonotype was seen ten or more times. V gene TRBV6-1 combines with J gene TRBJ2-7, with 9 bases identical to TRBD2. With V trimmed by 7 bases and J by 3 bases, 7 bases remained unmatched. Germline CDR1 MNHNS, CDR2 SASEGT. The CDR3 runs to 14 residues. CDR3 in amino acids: CASNWLAGNYEQYF. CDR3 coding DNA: TGTGCCAGCAATTGGCTAGCGGGAAACTACGAGCAGTACTTC.

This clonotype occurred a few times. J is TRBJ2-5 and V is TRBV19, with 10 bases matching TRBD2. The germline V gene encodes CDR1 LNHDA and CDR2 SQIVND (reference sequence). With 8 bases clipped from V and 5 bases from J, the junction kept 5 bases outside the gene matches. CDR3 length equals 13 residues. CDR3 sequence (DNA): TGTGCCAGTCGAGCTAGCGGGAGTGAGACCCAGTACTTC. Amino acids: CASRASGSETQYF.

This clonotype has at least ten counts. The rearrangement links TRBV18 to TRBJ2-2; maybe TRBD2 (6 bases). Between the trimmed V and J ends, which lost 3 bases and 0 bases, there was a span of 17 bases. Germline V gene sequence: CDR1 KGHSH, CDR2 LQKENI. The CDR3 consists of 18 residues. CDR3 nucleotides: TGTGCCAGCTCACCCCTGACACCGGACTACGCGAACACCGGGGAGCTGTTTTTT. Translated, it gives CASSPLTPDYANTGELFF.

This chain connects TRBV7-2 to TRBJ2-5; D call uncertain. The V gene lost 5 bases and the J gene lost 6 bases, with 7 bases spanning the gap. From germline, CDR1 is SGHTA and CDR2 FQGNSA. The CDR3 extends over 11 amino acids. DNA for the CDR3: TGTGCCAGCAGCGCCCTTCAGACCCAGTACTTC. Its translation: CASSALQTQYF.

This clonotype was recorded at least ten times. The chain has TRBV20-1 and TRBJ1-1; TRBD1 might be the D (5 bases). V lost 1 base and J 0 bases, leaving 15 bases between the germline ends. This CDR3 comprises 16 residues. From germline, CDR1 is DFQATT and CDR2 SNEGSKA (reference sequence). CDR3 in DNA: TGCAGTGCTAGAGGACCCCCGGGGCTTATGAACACTGAAGCTTTCTTT. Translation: CSARGPPGLMNTEAFF.

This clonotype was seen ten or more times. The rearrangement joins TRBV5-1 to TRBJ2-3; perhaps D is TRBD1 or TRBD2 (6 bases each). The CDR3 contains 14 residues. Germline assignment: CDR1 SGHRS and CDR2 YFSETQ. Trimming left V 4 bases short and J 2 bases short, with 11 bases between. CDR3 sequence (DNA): TGCGCCAGCAGCGCGGGGACAAACACAGATACGCAGTATTTT. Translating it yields CASSAGTNTDTQYF.

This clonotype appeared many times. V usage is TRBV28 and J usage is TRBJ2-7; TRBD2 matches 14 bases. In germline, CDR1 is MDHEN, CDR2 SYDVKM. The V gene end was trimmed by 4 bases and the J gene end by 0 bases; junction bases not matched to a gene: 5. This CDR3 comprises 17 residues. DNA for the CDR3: TGTGCCAGCAGTTCTATCGGGACTAGCGGGAGCTCCTACGAGCAGTACTTC. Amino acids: CASSSIGTSGSSYEQYF.

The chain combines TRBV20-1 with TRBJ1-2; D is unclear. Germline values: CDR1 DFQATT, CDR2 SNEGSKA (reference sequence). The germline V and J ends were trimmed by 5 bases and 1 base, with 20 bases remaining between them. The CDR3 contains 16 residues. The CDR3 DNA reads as TGCAGTGCTCCCCTCCGCGAGCGAGGGCTTAACTATGGCTACACCTTC. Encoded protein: CSAPLRERGLNYGYTF.

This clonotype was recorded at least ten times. The CDR3 sequence is CASRETGFSYNEQFF. The CDR3, as DNA: TGTGCCAGCAGAGAAACAGGGTTTAGCTACAATGAGCAGTTCTTC. The chain links TRBV2 to TRBJ2-1; maybe TRBD1 (6 bases). The germline V gene encodes CDR1 SNHLY and CDR2 FYNNEI. Trimming removed 6 bases from V and 3 bases from J, with 15 bases in between. CDR3 length equals 15 residues.

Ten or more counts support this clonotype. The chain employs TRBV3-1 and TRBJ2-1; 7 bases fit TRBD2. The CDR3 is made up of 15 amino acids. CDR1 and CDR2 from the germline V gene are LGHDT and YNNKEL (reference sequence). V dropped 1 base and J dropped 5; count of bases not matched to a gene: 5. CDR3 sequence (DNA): TGTGCCAGCAGCCAAGCCGGGGGGAGGGACAATGAGCAGTTCTTC. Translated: CASSQAGGRDNEQFF.

CDR3 nucleotide sequence: TGTGCCAGCAGCTTGGTGGGACAGCTAAACTATGGCTACACCTTC. Translating it yields CASSLVGQLNYGYTF. This chain links TRBV5-6 with TRBJ1-2; 7 nucleotides match TRBD1. The CDR3 consists of 15 residues. The germline V gene has CDR1 SGHDT and CDR2 YYEEEE. The ends lost 0 bases at V and 2 bases at J; junction bases unmatched: 4.

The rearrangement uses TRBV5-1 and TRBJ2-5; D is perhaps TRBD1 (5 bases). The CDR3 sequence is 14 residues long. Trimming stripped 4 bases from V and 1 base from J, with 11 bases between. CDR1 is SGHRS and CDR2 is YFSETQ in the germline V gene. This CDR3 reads CASSITGGQETQYF. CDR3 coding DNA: TGCGCCAGCAGCATAACAGGTGGCCAAGAGACCCAGTACTTC.

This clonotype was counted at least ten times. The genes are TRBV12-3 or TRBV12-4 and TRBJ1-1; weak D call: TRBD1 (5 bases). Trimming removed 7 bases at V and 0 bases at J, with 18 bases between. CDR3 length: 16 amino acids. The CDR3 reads CASIPRGGILNTEAFF. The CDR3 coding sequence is TGTGCCAGCATCCCCCGGGGGGGTATCCTGAACACTGAAGCTTTCTTT.